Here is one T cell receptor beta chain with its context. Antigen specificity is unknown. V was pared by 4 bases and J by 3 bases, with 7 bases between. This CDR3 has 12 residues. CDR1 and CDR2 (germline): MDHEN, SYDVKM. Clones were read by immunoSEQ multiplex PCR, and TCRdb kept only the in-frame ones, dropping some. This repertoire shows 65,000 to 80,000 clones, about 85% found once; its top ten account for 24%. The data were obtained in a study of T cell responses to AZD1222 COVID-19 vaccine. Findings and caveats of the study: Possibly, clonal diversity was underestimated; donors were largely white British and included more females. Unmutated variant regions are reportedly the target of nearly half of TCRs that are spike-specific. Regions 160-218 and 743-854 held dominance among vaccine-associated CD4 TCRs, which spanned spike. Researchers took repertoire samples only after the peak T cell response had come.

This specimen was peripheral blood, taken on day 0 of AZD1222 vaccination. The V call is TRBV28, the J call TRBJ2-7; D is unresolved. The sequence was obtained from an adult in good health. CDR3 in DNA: TGTGCCAGCAGTTCTCAGCTCTACGAGCAGTACTTC. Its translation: CASSSQLYEQYF.